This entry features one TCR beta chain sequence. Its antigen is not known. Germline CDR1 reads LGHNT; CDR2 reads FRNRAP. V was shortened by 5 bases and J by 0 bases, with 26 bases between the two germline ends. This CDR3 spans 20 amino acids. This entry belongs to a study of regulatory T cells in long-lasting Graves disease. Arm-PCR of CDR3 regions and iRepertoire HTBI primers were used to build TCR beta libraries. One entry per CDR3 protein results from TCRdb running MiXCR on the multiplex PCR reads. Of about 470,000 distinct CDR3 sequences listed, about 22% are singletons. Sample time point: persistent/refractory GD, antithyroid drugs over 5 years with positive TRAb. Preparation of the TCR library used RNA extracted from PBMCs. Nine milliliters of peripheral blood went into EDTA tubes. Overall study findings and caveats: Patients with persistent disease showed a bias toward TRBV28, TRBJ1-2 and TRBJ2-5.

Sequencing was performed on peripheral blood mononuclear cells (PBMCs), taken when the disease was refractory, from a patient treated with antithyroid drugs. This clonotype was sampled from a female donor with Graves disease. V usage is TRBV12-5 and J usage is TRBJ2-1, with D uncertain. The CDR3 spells CASGNLTSYATFSSYNEQFF. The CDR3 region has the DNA TGTGCTAGTGGTAATCTGACTTCCTATGCCACCTTTAGCTCCTACAATGAGCAGTTCTTC.